This TCR beta chain was sequenced for a study of T cell responses to AZD1222 COVID-19 vaccine. Study-wide results and limits: Elevations in Spike-specific TCR breadth and depth followed administration of two AZD1222 doses. Repertoire sampling was restricted to post-peak T cell response timepoints.

In the case of this clone: The target antigen is unknown.

The assay was immunoSEQ multiplex PCR, and TCRdb's table has in-frame clones only and misses some. Of approximately 150,000 clones listed, about 90% are singletons. The material sequenced was peripheral blood, taken 28 days after the second dose of the MenACWY control vaccine. The origin of this receptor is an adult who received the MenACWY meningococcal vaccine as a control.

The CDR3: CASSFQARSTDTQYF. In nucleotides, the CDR3 is TGCGCCAGCAGCTTCCAGGCACGAAGCACAGATACGCAGTATTTT. J is TRBJ2-3 and V is TRBV5-1; D gene unclear. This CDR3 has 15 amino acids. The V end was cut by 2 bases, the J end by 0 bases, with 10 bases between. Germline-derived CDR1 and CDR2 are SGHRS and YFSETQ.